The clone carrying this T cell receptor beta chain was counted only a few times. The antigen remains unidentified. The data originate from a study of blood T cells in healthy people across ages. Each individual donor underwent a draw of 8.5 to 10 milliliters of peripheral blood. Per the germline V gene, CDR1 is SGHDN and CDR2 is FVKESK. The CDR3 runs to 16 residues. Between the trimmed V and J ends, which lost 4 bases and 4 bases, there was a span of 20 bases. Findings of the study overall: When one million T cells were used, diversity estimates were thought to be underestimates.

Through a sample-barcoded 5' primer and a J-beta primer mix, a second PCR was run for about 7 to 12 cycles. A 12-random-nucleotide template-switch adaptor tagged each cDNA molecule. TCRdb recomputed calls from the 5' RACE reads with MiXCR, one row per CDR3 protein. The sample has 730,000 or so distinct CDR3 sequences; about 43% are singletons. The chain is built from TRBV14 and TRBJ2-7; D is perhaps TRBD1 (6 bases). The receptor was derived from a man older than 75 in good health. Sequencing input: blood. The CDR3 loop is CASSLRSTGNWYEQYF. In DNA, the CDR3 is TGTGCCAGCAGCCTAAGATCAACAGGGAATTGGTACGAGCAGTACTTC.